These 28 T cell receptor beta chains came from one sample sequenced in a study of blood T cell repertoires in COVID-19. Sequenced by immunoSEQ multiplex PCR; TCRdb stores in-frame clones only, minus some. This repertoire shows 150,000 to 200,000 clones, 70% to 80% found once; its top ten account for approximately 8%. Sequencing was carried out using peripheral blood. The receptors come from a man between 60 and 75 years old with acute or convalescent COVID-19.

J is TRBJ1-1 and V is TRBV6-5; D remains ambiguous. V gave up 4 bases and J gave up 1 base, with 7 bases separating them. The CDR3 runs to 13 residues. The germline gives CDR1 MNHEY, CDR2 SVGAGI. The CDR3 nucleotides are TGTGCCAGCAGTTCACACAGGAACACTGAAGCTTTCTTT. Its protein product is CASSSHRNTEAFF.

The chain couples TRBV28 to TRBJ2-1, with 11 bases lining up with TRBD2. Germline assignment: CDR1 MDHEN and CDR2 SYDVKM. Unmatched junction bases numbered 4, after V lost 5 bases and J lost 4 bases. The CDR3 is 15 residues long. The CDR3 coding sequence is TGTGCCAGCAGTCCACTAGCGGGGGTTTACAATGAGCAGTTCTTC. This gives the protein CASSPLAGVYNEQFF.

The gene calls are TRBV30 and TRBJ2-1; D might be TRBD2 (6 bases). Germline V CDR1 and CDR2: GTSNPN, SVGIG (reference sequence). The ends were cut back, 0 bases at V and 6 bases at J, with 15 bases in the middle. The CDR3 length is 15 residues. CDR3 in amino acids: CAWSVGGALGNEQFF. DNA for the CDR3: TGTGCCTGGAGTGTAGGCGGGGCCCTAGGCAATGAGCAGTTCTTC.

This clone came up a few times. This chain uses TRBV5-5 with TRBJ2-1, with TRBD1 matching over 10 bases. Germline V gene lookup returns CDR1 SGHKS and CDR2 YYEKEE (reference sequence). The CDR3 spans 15 residues. V was clipped by 5 bases and J by 4 bases; unmatched bases: 6. The CDR3 bases are TGTGCCAGCAGGTCCCGGGACAGGGGTTACAATGAGCAGTTCTTC. Encoded protein: CASRSRDRGYNEQFF.

The V call is TRBV19, the J call TRBJ2-6, with D possibly matching TRBD1 (7 bases). The CDR3 is made up of 15 amino acids. The V end was cut by 10 bases, the J end by 1 base, with 14 bases between. Germline V gives CDR1 LNHDA, CDR2 SQIVND (reference sequence). This chain's CDR3 is CATLTGRSGANVLTF. CDR3 DNA: TGTGCCACTTTGACAGGGAGGTCTGGGGCCAACGTCCTGACTTTC.

This clone was observed a handful of times. V gene TRBV19 combines with J gene TRBJ1-5; D possibly corresponds to TRBD1 (6 bases). The V gene's germline CDR1 is LNHDA and CDR2 SQIVND (reference sequence). The ends were cut back, 8 bases at V and 4 bases at J, with 12 bases in the middle. CDR3 size: 13 residues. CDR3 in amino acids: CASQQGWNQPQHF. The DNA of the CDR3 is TGTGCCAGTCAGCAGGGGTGGAATCAGCCCCAGCATTTT.

This rearrangement joins TRBV6-2 or TRBV6-3 to TRBJ2-3, with 7 bases aligning to TRBD1. V shed 7 bases, J shed 4 bases, and the junction held 5 bases outside the gene matches. This CDR3 is 13 amino acids long. Germline lookup yields CDR1 MNHEY and CDR2 SVGEGT. As DNA, the CDR3 is TGTGCCAGCACCCCGACAGGGCCAGATACGCAGTATTTT. This translates into CASTPTGPDTQYF.

A single count supports this clone. This sequence joins TRBV15 and TRBJ1-5; TRBD1 aligns across 11 bases. This CDR3 contains 17 residues. Germline lookup yields CDR1 LNHNV and CDR2 YYDKDF (reference sequence). V shed 5 bases, J shed 6 bases, and the junction held 12 bases outside the gene matches. DNA for the CDR3: TGTGCCACCAGCTCCCGGACAGGGGGCAATTTGGTTCAGCCCCAGCATTTT. This sequence encodes CATSSRTGGNLVQPQHF. The full variable domain, rest sourced from reference TRBV15 and TRBJ1-5, is DAMVIQNPRYQVTQFGKPVTLSCSQTLNHNVMYWYQQKSSQAPKLLFHYYDKDFNNEADTPDNFQSRRPNTSFCFLDIRSPGLGDTAMYLCATSSRTGGNLVQPQHFGDGTRLSIL.

The chain uses TRBV5-1 and TRBJ2-2; 9 positions match TRBD1. CDR3 size: 14 residues. Germline V gene lookup returns CDR1 SGHRS and CDR2 YFSETQ. After removal of 4 bases from V and 7 bases from J, the junction contained 5 bases not matched to a gene. As DNA, the CDR3 is TGCGCCAGCAGCCCGGGACAGGGAAACGGGGAGCTGTTTTTT. It is translated as CASSPGQGNGELFF.

The rearrangement joins TRBV14 to TRBJ1-1; the D gene is possibly TRBD1 (5 bases). V was shortened by 4 bases and J by 0 bases, with 9 bases between the two germline ends. The CDR3 runs 14 residues. Per the germline V gene, CDR1 is SGHDN and CDR2 is FVKESK. DNA of the CDR3: TGTGCCAGCAGCCGCGACAGCGTGAACACTGAAGCTTTCTTT. Translating gives CASSRDSVNTEAFF. Full variable domain (outside the CDR3, taken from reference TRBV14 and TRBJ1-1): EAGVTQFPSHSVIEKGQTVTLRCDPISGHDNLYWYRRVMGKEIKFLLHFVKESKQDESGMPNNRFLAERTGGTYSTLKVQPAELEDSGVYFCASSRDSVNTEAFFGQGTRLTVV.

V and J are TRBV7-9 and TRBJ2-7; a possible D gene is TRBD2 (7 bases). Per the germline V gene, CDR1 is SEHNR and CDR2 is FQNEAQ (reference sequence). The ends were cut back, 0 bases at V and 2 bases at J, with 14 bases in the middle. The CDR3 runs to 16 residues. The CDR3 here is CASSLAGAGAAYEQYF. CDR3 nucleotides: TGTGCCAGCAGCTTAGCGGGGGCGGGGGCTGCCTACGAGCAGTACTTC.

In nucleotides, the CDR3 is TGCAGCGTTGAAGAAGGGGCAACCTACGAGCAGTACTTC. The encoded protein is CSVEEGATYEQYF. This chain uses TRBV29-1 with TRBJ2-7, with a tentative D call TRBD1 (5 bases). The CDR3 loop spans 13 amino acids. Trimming took 0 bases from V and 2 from J, leaving 8 bases between them. Germline values: CDR1 SQVTM, CDR2 ANQGSEA.

The chain is built from TRBV6-5 and TRBJ2-3; TRBD1 is a possible D gene (6 bases). Trimming stripped 0 bases from V and 1 base from J, with 8 bases between. The germline V gene encodes CDR1 MNHEY and CDR2 SVGAGI. This CDR3 has 15 amino acids. The CDR3 nucleotides read TGTGCCAGCAGTTACTCCCCAGGGGGCACAGATACGCAGTATTTT. Its translation: CASSYSPGGTDTQYF.

The V gene is TRBV7-9, the J gene TRBJ2-2, with D possibly being TRBD1 (6 bases). Trimming removed 4 bases at V and 1 base at J, with 13 bases between. The CDR3 sequence is 16 residues long. Germline values: CDR1 SEHNR, CDR2 FQNEAQ (reference sequence). CDR3 region: CASSSTGTGNTGELFF. The CDR3 DNA reads TGTGCCAGCAGCTCGACAGGAACAGGGAACACCGGGGAGCTGTTTTTT.

The rearrangement joins TRBV19 to TRBJ2-1; a possible D gene is TRBD1 (6 bases). V gave up 6 bases and J gave up 4 bases, with 16 bases separating them. The CDR3 covers 15 residues. The V gene's germline CDR1 is LNHDA and CDR2 SQIVND (reference sequence). The CDR3 nucleotides are TGTGCCAGTAGGATCCGGGACACGGAGTACAATGAGCAGTTCTTC. Translated, it gives CASRIRDTEYNEQFF.

The genes are TRBV3-1 (or the pseudogene TRBV3-2) and TRBJ1-3, with D maybe TRBD1 (5 bases). The CDR3 length is 15 residues. Germline V gene lookup returns CDR1 LGHDT and CDR2 YNNKEL (reference sequence). Trimming took 4 bases from V and 0 from J, leaving 10 bases between them. CDR3 nucleotides: TGTGCCAGCAGCCTAACAGGCTCCTCTGGAAACACCATATATTTT. Translated: CASSLTGSSGNTIYF.

This sequence joins TRBV4-2 and TRBJ1-3; the match to TRBD1 covers 10 bases. Germline trimming cut 0 bases from V and 4 bases from J; bases unmatched to any gene: 3. Germline assignment: CDR1 LGHNA and CDR2 YNFKEQ. This CDR3 comprises 16 residues. CDR3 loop: CASSQETGGSGNTIYF. The CDR3 DNA reads as TGTGCCAGCAGCCAAGAGACAGGGGGCTCAGGAAACACCATATATTTT.

The rearrangement joins TRBV20-1 to TRBJ1-1, with D possibly TRBD1 on 5 matching bases. V was cut by 3 bases and J by 0 bases, with 8 bases left in between. The CDR3 has 13 amino acids. The germline V gene encodes CDR1 DFQATT and CDR2 SNEGSKA (reference sequence). CDR3 sequence: CSASTGMNTEAFF. Written as DNA, the CDR3 is TGCAGTGCTAGTACAGGCATGAACACTGAAGCTTTCTTT.

V and J are TRBV7-3 and TRBJ2-5; the match to TRBD2 covers 8 bases. The CDR3 has 13 amino acids. Germline values: CDR1 SGHTA, CDR2 FQGTGA. V trimming: 5 bases; J trimming: 3 bases; junction bases outside the gene matches: 2. CDR3 in DNA: TGTGCCAGCAGCCGGGGGGGCGAAGAGACCCAGTACTTC. The encoded protein is CASSRGGEETQYF.

The chain uses TRBV5-6 and TRBJ1-2; the D gene is possibly TRBD1 (5 bases). This CDR3 is 15 amino acids long. Per the germline V gene, CDR1 is SGHDT and CDR2 is YYEEEE. Deletions cut 1 base from V and 5 bases from J, with 15 bases between. CDR3 sequence (DNA): TGTGCCAGCAGCTTGAGTGATCGGACACTTTATGGCTACACCTTC. Amino acid sequence: CASSLSDRTLYGYTF.

The chain recombines TRBV5-4 with TRBJ1-4, with D hard to call. There are 15 residues in the CDR3. Germline V gene data show CDR1 as SGHNT and CDR2 as YYREEE (reference sequence). Trimming cost V 3 bases and J 4 bases, with 13 bases left between them. Written as DNA, the CDR3 is TGTGCCAGCAGCTCCCGGAGGATCGGTAATGAAAAACTGTTTTTT. Amino acids: CASSSRRIGNEKLFF.

This clone occurred a few times. The V gene is TRBV5-8, the J gene TRBJ2-7, with TRBD1 identical over 8 bases. Germline CDR1 is SGHTS and CDR2 is YDEGEE. Unmatched junction bases numbered 4, after V lost 4 bases and J lost 4 bases. This CDR3 region has 13 residues. The CDR3 here is CASSRTGSYEQYF. CDR3 DNA sequence: TGTGCCAGCAGCCGGACAGGGTCGTACGAGCAGTACTTC.

The table lists this clone with a count of one. This chain connects TRBV10-3 to TRBJ1-1, with a weak D call TRBD1 (6 bases). Germline V gene sequence: CDR1 ENHRY, CDR2 SYGVKD. V was cut by 6 bases and J by 1 base, with 15 bases left in between. The CDR3 is 15 residues long. CDR3 residues: CAISPTQGPNTEAFF. The CDR3 DNA sequence: TGTGCCATCAGCCCCACACAGGGCCCGAACACTGAAGCTTTCTTT.

CDR3 in amino acids: CASSLVGSNRGTNTEAFF. In DNA, the CDR3 is TGTGCCAGCAGCTTAGTGGGTTCTAACAGGGGTACTAACACTGAAGCTTTCTTT. J is TRBJ1-1 and V is TRBV7-9; 7 bases line up with TRBD1. V lost 1 base, J lost 2 bases, and 13 bases stayed unmatched. Germline loops: CDR1 SEHNR, CDR2 FQNEAQ (reference sequence). The CDR3 totals 18 residues.

The rearrangement joins TRBV13 to TRBJ2-3, with D perhaps TRBD1 (5 bases). The CDR3 extends over 12 amino acids. V was clipped by 5 bases and J by 3 bases, with 6 bases between them. The germline V gene has CDR1 PRHDT and CDR2 FYEKMQ (reference sequence). The CDR3 is CASSAGTDTQYF. The CDR3 bases are TGTGCCAGCAGCGCAGGGACAGATACGCAGTATTTT.

This chain links TRBV13 with TRBJ2-3; 12 nucleotides align to TRBD2. This CDR3 has 15 amino acids. Looked up from germline, CDR1 is PRHDT and CDR2 is FYEKMQ (reference sequence). Trimming took 4 bases from V and 7 from J; bases not matched to a gene: 6. The CDR3 DNA reads TGTGCCAGCAGCTCCTCTAGCGGGGGGGCGTATACGCAGTATTTT. It translates to CASSSSSGGAYTQYF.

This chain uses TRBV30 with TRBJ2-1, with 7 bases identical to TRBD2. The CDR3 has 15 residues. CDR1 is GTSNPN, CDR2 SVGIG, per germline (reference sequence). The V segment lost 0 bases and the J segment 3 bases; nucleotides outside the gene matches: 5. CDR3 residues: CAWSVGGLNYNEQFF. CDR3 nucleotide sequence: TGTGCCTGGAGTGTGGGGGGACTAAACTACAATGAGCAGTTCTTC.

The V and J genes are TRBV30 and TRBJ2-7, with 7 bases aligning to TRBD1. V dropped 5 bases and J dropped 3; count of bases not matched to a gene: 4. CDR1 and CDR2 from the germline V gene are GTSNPN and SVGIG (reference sequence). CDR3 size: 12 residues. The CDR3 sequence is CAWDRDSYEQYF. CDR3 in DNA: TGTGCCTGGGACCGGGACAGCTACGAGCAGTACTTC.